The sequence of this TCR beta chain was determined in a study of blood T cell repertoires in COVID-19 (dated by TCRdb to 2019 to 2021). General notes on the study: The collaborator samples originated in the United States, Italy and Spain and spanned the acute and convalescent phases of COVID-19. Samples were obtained from the ongoing ImmuneRACE study (first 160 participants) and from 1,200 or so subjects provided by 6 global collaborators. A de-identified subject ID, COVID-19 status, age in years and sex were almost always included in the sample metadata. The dataset comprised deeply sampled blood TCRbeta repertoires from subjects exposed to, actively infected with, or recovered from COVID-19. The prospective study material was composed of cDNA or gDNA derived from T cells, B-cell-depleted T cells, or PBMCs. The repertoires were released in a freely available public database intended as a resource for research on the immune response to SARS-CoV-2. HLA class I and class II types, where available, came from metadata supplied by the sample provider rather than from assay-based typing. Study-wide findings and limitations: The quantity of clinical and demographic metadata differed by source and by participant and was supplied without curation.

Notes on this clone: What this receptor recognizes is not known. No base quality information exists; no much larger clone differs at one position.

TCRbeta CDR3 regions were amplified from genomic DNA using the immunoSEQ Assay, a bias-controlled multiplex PCR. The authors processed their data as follows. The number of nucleated cells in each sample was estimated from the amplification of reference gene primers within the assay. To quantify the absolute abundance of each unique TCRbeta CDR3 rearrangement, sequence reads were collapsed and filtered. Productive Simpson clonality was computed per sample as the square root of Simpson's diversity index over productive rearrangements. The source is immuneACCESS, and TCRdb retained only in-frame sequences with V and J called. Part of the clones is not carried over; for the studies checked, unresolved V genes explain less than half of this, and the remainder is unexplained. Clone size and V and J calls were adopted from that table, with D and trimming inferred from the DNA. Counted in this sample were 70,000 to 90,000 clones; 85% of them appeared once. The ten top clones hold 9.6% of the sample.

At one collaborating source in Seattle, patients were enrolled during active infection and were followed longitudinally through the course of disease. Each collaborating institution followed its own protocols to collect whole blood in K2EDTA tubes. Collaborator samples were shipped for TCRbeta analysis as frozen whole blood, isolated PBMCs, or DNA extracted from either sample type. Material for sequencing was peripheral blood. The sequence derives from a man aged 50 or older with COVID-19, enrolled during active disease.

The CDR3 region reads CASSFDRVGTEAFF. In nucleotides, the sequence is TGTGCCAGCAGCTTCGACAGGGTAGGCACTGAAGCTTTCTTT. Recombination connected TRBV11-2 to TRBJ1-1; a stretch of 7 junction bases matches TRBD1. V is pruned by 3 bases and J by 4 bases, leaving 5 bases of the junction without a gene match. The germline V gene provides CDR1 SGHAT and CDR2 FQNNGV. The CDR3 holds 14 amino acids from the cysteine to the phenylalanine. Here the CDR3 DNA is all that survives: 42 bases in frame from base 1. With the portions outside the CDR3 filled from the reference TRBV11-2 and TRBJ1-1 genes, the complete variable region becomes EAGVAQSPRYKIIEKRQSVAFWCNPISGHATLYWYQQILGQGPKLLIQFQNNGVVDDSQLPKDRFSAERLKGVDSTLKIQPAKLEDSAVYLCASSFDRVGTEAFFGQGTRLTVV.